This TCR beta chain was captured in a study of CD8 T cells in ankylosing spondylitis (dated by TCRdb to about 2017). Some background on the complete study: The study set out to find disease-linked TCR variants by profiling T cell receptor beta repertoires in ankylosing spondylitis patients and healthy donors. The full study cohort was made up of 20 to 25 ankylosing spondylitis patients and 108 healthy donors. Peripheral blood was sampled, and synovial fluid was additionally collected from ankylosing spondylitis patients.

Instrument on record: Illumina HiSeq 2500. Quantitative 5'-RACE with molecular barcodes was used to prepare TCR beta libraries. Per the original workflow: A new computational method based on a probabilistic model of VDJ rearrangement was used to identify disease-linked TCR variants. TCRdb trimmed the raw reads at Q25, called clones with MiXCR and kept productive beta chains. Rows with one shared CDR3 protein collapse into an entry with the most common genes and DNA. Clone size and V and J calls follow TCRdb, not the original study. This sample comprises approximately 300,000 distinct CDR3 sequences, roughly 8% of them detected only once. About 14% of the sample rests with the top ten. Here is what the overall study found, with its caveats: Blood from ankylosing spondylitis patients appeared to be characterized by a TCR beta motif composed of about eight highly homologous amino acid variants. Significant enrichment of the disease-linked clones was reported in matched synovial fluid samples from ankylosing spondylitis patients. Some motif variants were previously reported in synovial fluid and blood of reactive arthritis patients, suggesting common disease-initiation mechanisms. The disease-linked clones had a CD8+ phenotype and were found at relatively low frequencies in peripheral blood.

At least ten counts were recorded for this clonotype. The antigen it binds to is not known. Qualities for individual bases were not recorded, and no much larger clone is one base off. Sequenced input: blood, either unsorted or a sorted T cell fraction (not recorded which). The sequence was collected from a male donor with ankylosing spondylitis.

CDR3 reads: CASSFGDRAGNEKLFF. DNA sequence: TGTGCCAGCAGTTTTGGAGACAGGGCGGGTAATGAAAAACTGTTTTTT. The sequence links TRBV12-3 or TRBV12-4 to TRBJ1-4; 7 of the junction bases match TRBD1. V ends up 3 bases short and J 4 bases short, with an unmatched junction base count of 8. The CDR3 holds 16 amino acids from the cysteine to the phenylalanine. Only CDR3 DNA is held: 48 bases, read in frame from base 1.